This TCR beta chain was retrieved from a study of OX40 agonist ivuxolimab in advanced cancers. This CDR3 contains 16 residues. The germline V gene encodes CDR1 SGHDN and CDR2 FVKESK. Trimming cost V 1 base and J 4 bases, with 16 bases left between them. Findings and limits, study-wide: Dose levels from 0.1 to 3.0 mg/kg saw CD4+ and CD8+ blood T cells expand clonally by week 6. The mean number of expanded clones was higher in CD8+ T cells than in CD4+.

With baseline, cycle 4 day 1, and cycle 7 day 1 as timepoints, blood was sampled. Concerning this clone: Its antigen remains unidentified.

Method: immunoSEQ multiplex PCR; TCRdb's copy keeps in-frame clones and lacks some. The sample comprises about 100,000 clones, about nine tenths of which are singletons, and about 0.15% rests with the top ten. The rearrangement joins TRBV14 to TRBJ2-5; perhaps TRBD2 as D (6 bases). The receptor's source is an adult with an advanced solid tumor such as melanoma, head and neck, liver or kidney cancer. This specimen consisted of CD4+ or CD8+ T cells sorted from blood, obtained in a trial of the OX40 agonist ivuxolimab. The CDR3 loop reads CASSQAPAGRRETQYF. The CDR3 coding sequence is TGTGCCAGCAGCCAAGCCCCTGCGGGGAGGAGAGAGACCCAGTACTTC.